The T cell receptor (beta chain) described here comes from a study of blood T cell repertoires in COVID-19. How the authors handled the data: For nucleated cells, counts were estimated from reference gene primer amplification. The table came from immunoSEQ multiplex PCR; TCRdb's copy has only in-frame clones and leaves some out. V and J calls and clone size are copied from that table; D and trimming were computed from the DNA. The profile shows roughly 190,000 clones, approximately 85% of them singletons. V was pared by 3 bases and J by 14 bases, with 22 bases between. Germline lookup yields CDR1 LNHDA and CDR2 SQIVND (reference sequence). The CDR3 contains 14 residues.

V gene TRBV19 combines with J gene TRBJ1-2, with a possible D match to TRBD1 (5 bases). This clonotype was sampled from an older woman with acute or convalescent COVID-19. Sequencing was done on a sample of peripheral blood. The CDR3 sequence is CASSISNDSPLRTF. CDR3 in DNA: TGTGCCAGTAGTATCAGTAACGACAGCCCCCTGAGGACCTTC. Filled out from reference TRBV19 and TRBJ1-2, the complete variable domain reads DGGITQSPKYLFRKEGQNVTLSCEQNLNHDAMYWYRQDPGQGLRLIYYSQIVNDFQKGDIAEGYSVSREKKESFPLTVTSAQKNPTAFYLCASSISNDSPLRTFGSGTRLTVV.